Listed below are T cell receptor beta chains from one sample, sequenced in a study of long-term antiretroviral therapy in people with HIV. Sequenced by immunoSEQ multiplex PCR; TCRdb stores in-frame clones only, minus some. The profile covers 20,000 to 25,000 clones, with around 83% appearing a single time and roughly 19% taken by the ten largest. The material was unsorted PBMCs, obtained 0.1 years before starting antiretroviral therapy. The receptors derive from a man aged 18 to 35 with HIV. Both conserved end residues are part of each CDR3. The D gene is left open where the match is weak. Size is stated for part of the rows, as once, few or many counts, or as a class when the clone is expanded.

d_call | j_call | clone_size | v_call | cdr3_aa | cdr3_nt
TRBD1 | TRBJ1-6 | NA | TRBV5-8 | CASSLGTGFSPLHF | TGTGCCAGCAGCCTAGGGACAGGGTTTTCACCCCTCCACTTT
NA | TRBJ2-7 | NA | TRBV11-2 | CASSFGPAKQQYF | TGTGCCAGCAGCTTTGGTCCAGCTAAGCAGCAGTACTTC
NA | TRBJ2-2 | once | TRBV28 | CASRREGELFF | TGTGCCAGCAGACGGGAGGGGGAGCTGTTTTTT
TRBD1 | TRBJ1-4 | NA | TRBV30 | CAWRWGHRGNEKLFF | TGTGCCTGGAGGTGGGGGCACAGGGGTAATGAAAAACTGTTTTTT
NA | TRBJ2-1 | NA | TRBV7-9 | CASSPLSGWAREQFF | TGTGCCAGCAGCCCCCTTAGTGGCTGGGCACGTGAGCAGTTCTTC
NA | TRBJ2-1 | NA | TRBV6-5 | CASSYGVTYNEQFF | TGTGCCAGCAGTTACGGTGTCACCTACAATGAGCAGTTCTTC
NA | TRBJ1-6 | NA | TRBV25-1 | CASSPHGAPSYNSPLHF | TGTGCCAGCAGCCCCCATGGGGCACCCTCCTATAATTCACCCCTCCACTTT
TRBD1 | TRBJ2-2 | few | TRBV11-2 | CASETGTALGELFF | TGTGCCAGCGAGACAGGGACGGCCCTCGGGGAGCTGTTTTTT
TRBD2 | TRBJ2-1 | NA | TRBV19 | CASSAWLADNEQFF | TGTGCCAGTAGCGCCTGGCTAGCGGACAATGAGCAGTTCTTC
NA | TRBJ2-1 | NA | TRBV27 | CASSSGPSLGQFF | TGTGCCAGCAGTTCGGGACCCTCGCTTGGGCAGTTCTTC
NA | TRBJ1-1 | NA | TRBV5-1 | CASSLGGPTEAFF | TGCGCCAGCAGCTTGGGGGGACCCACTGAAGCTTTCTTT
NA | TRBJ2-4 | NA | TRBV28 | CASSLTSSFIQYF | TGTGCCAGCAGTTTAACTAGCTCGTTCATTCAGTACTTC
NA | TRBJ2-4 | NA | TRBV9 | CASSVSSAAGENIQYF | TGTGCCAGCAGCGTATCTAGCGCCGCCGGCGAAAACATTCAGTACTTC
NA | TRBJ2-7 | NA | TRBV29-1 | CSVEYRGGEQYF | TGCAGCGTTGAATATCGGGGAGGTGAGCAGTACTTC
NA | TRBJ2-7 | NA | TRBV19 | CASRLGHEQYF | TGTGCCAGTAGATTGGGCCACGAGCAGTACTTC
TRBD1 | TRBJ1-2 | NA | TRBV7-9 | CASSLYYYREKTGGYTF | TGTGCCAGCAGCTTGTACTATTACAGGGAGAAGACAGGGGGCTACACCTTC
TRBD2 | TRBJ2-3 | NA | TRBV4-1 | CASSPILAGGPDTQYF | TGCGCCAGCAGCCCCATTCTAGCGGGGGGCCCAGATACGCAGTATTTT
NA | TRBJ2-5 | medium-sized | TRBV7-8 | CASSLREGRETQYF | TGTGCCAGCAGCTTACGCGAGGGTAGAGAGACCCAGTACTTC
NA | TRBJ1-2 | NA | TRBV5-6 | CASRADITYGYTF | TGTGCCAGCAGAGCGGACATAACCTATGGCTACACCTTC
NA | TRBJ1-4 | NA | TRBV6-6 | CASSYSGSGKLFF | TGTGCCAGCAGTTACTCGGGTAGCGGAAAACTGTTTTTT
NA | TRBJ1-1 | once | TRBV6-6 | CASSTDRNTEAFF | TGTGCCAGCAGTACGGACAGGAACACTGAAGCTTTCTTT
TRBD2 | TRBJ2-5 | NA | TRBV7-2 | CASSKGLAGGPETQYF | TGTGCCAGCAGCAAGGGACTAGCGGGAGGGCCGGAGACCCAGTACTTC
TRBD1 | TRBJ2-1 | NA | TRBV27 | CASSSGGDEQFF | TGTGCCAGCAGCTCAGGGGGAGATGAGCAGTTCTTC
TRBD2 | TRBJ2-2 | NA | TRBV6-5 | CASSRDYNTGELFF | TGTGCCAGCAGTCGGGACTATAACACCGGGGAGCTGTTTTTT
NA | TRBJ1-4 | NA | TRBV6-5 | CASSYVQAREKLFF | TGTGCCAGCAGTTACGTGCAGGCGAGGGAAAAACTGTTTTTT
NA | TRBJ2-1 | NA | TRBV28 | CASSFGLAVGEQFF | TGTGCCAGCAGTTTTGGGCTAGCTGTGGGAGAGCAGTTCTTC
TRBD2 | TRBJ2-2 | NA | TRBV28 | CASSFLAGGAGELFF | TGTGCCAGCAGTTTTTTAGCGGGGGGGGCCGGGGAGCTGTTTTTT
NA | TRBJ2-7 | NA | TRBV4-2 | CASSHPNSAYEQYF | TGTGCCAGCAGCCACCCGAATAGCGCCTACGAGCAGTACTTC
NA | TRBJ2-7 | once | TRBV19 | CASSGQSYEQYF | TGTGCCAGTTCCGGACAGTCCTACGAGCAGTACTTC
NA | TRBJ2-4 | NA | TRBV5-4 | CASSLAKGYIQYF | TGTGCCAGCAGCTTGGCCAAAGGGTATATTCAGTACTTC
NA | TRBJ1-2 | NA | TRBV18 | CASSLEKSPGAHGYTF | TGTGCCAGCTCACTAGAAAAGTCCCCCGGGGCTCATGGCTACACCTTC
NA | TRBJ2-7 | NA | TRBV11-2 | CASSLRTGRQYF | TGTGCCAGCAGCCTCAGAACAGGGAGGCAGTACTTC
TRBD2 | TRBJ2-7 | NA | TRBV7-2 | CASSLIREVSYEQYF | TGTGCCAGCAGCTTAATCCGGGAGGTCTCCTACGAGCAGTACTTC
NA | TRBJ2-5 | NA | TRBV29-1 | CSVGVQGAFSGTQYF | TGCAGCGTTGGGGTTCAGGGTGCGTTCTCGGGGACCCAGTACTTC
NA | TRBJ2-5 | NA | TRBV27 | CASSFPQETQYF | TGTGCCAGCAGTTTCCCCCAAGAGACCCAGTACTTC
TRBD1 | TRBJ1-1 | NA | TRBV5-1 | CASSPGTGNTEAFF | TGCGCCAGCAGTCCCGGGACAGGGAACACTGAAGCTTTCTTT
NA | TRBJ2-7 | NA | TRBV30 | CAWSVGGSSYEQYF | TGTGCCTGGAGTGTAGGTGGCAGCTCCTACGAGCAGTACTTC
NA | TRBJ1-2 | NA | TRBV6-4 | CASSESQGTYGYTF | TGTGCCAGCAGTGAGAGCCAGGGCACCTATGGCTACACCTTC
NA | TRBJ2-7 | few | TRBV5-1 | CASSSDRVWYF | TGCGCCAGCAGCAGTGACCGAGTCTGGTACTTC
NA | TRBJ1-1 | NA | TRBV4-2 | CASSKQGGGGTEAFF | TGTGCCAGCAGCAAACAGGGCGGGGGGGGCACTGAAGCTTTCTTT
NA | TRBJ2-3 | NA | TRBV7-2 | CASSPGGGRLTDTQYF | TGTGCCAGCAGCCCTGGGGGGGGGCGACTCACAGATACGCAGTATTTT
NA | TRBJ2-5 | NA | TRBV4-2 | CASSQVLGVWQETQYF | TGTGCCAGCAGCCAAGTTCTAGGGGTGTGGCAAGAGACCCAGTACTTC
TRBD2 | TRBJ2-1 | NA | TRBV10-3 | CAISSGGDRYNEQFF | TGTGCCATATCTAGCGGGGGGGACCGATATAATGAGCAGTTCTTC
TRBD2 | TRBJ2-1 | few | TRBV4-1 | CASSQLGTSGDYNEQFF | TGCGCCAGCAGCCAACTCGGGACTAGCGGAGACTACAATGAGCAGTTCTTC
NA | TRBJ2-1 | NA | TRBV27 | CASSPGGGNEQFF | TGTGCCAGCAGCCCGGGCGGAGGCAATGAGCAGTTCTTC
NA | TRBJ2-2 | NA | TRBV30 | CAWSLLLIRGTNTGELFF | TGTGCCTGGAGTCTTCTCCTCATCCGGGGGACCAACACCGGGGAGCTGTTTTTT
NA | TRBJ2-7 | NA | TRBV9 | CASSGSGRYEQYF | TGTGCCAGCAGCGGCAGTGGGCGCTACGAGCAGTACTTC
NA | TRBJ1-3 | few | TRBV7-9 | CASRGHYTASGNTIYF | TGTGCCAGCAGGGGGCATTATACGGCCTCTGGAAACACCATATATTTT
NA | TRBJ2-7 | NA | TRBV7-2 | CASSLFGVAEYEQYF | TGTGCCAGCAGCTTATTCGGGGTAGCGGAGTACGAGCAGTACTTC